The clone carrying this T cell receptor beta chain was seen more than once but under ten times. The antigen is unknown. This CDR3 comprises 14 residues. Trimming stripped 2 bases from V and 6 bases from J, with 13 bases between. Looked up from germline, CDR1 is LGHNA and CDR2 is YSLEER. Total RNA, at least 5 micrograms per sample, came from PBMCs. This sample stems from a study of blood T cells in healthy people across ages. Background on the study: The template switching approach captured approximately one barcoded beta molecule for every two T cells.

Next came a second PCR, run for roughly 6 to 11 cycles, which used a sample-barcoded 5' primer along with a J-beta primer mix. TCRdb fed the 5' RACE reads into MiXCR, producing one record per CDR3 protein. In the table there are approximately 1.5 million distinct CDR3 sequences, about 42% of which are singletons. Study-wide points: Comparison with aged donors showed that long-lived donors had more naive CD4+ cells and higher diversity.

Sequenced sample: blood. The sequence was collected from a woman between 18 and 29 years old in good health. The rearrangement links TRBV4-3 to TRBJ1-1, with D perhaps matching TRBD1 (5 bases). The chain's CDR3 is CASSQFGMGAEAFF. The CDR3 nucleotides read TGCGCCAGCAGCCAATTTGGCATGGGGGCTGAAGCTTTCTTT.